The entry below describes one TCR beta chain. Its antigen is undetermined. The data originate from a study of beta chain features in type 1 diabetes. Study overall: Patients looked much like healthy donors when it came to age, gender and cell yields.

From germline, CDR1 is MGHRA and CDR2 YSYEKL. The CDR3 has 17 amino acids. V dropped 3 bases and J dropped 3 bases, with 18 bases sitting between them. Expressed TCRB transcripts were sequenced because the entire RNA isolate underwent reverse transcription. Libraries were prepared by immunoSEQ multiplex PCR; TCRdb keeps only in-frame clonotypes and omits some of them. Here the sample spans 200,000 to 300,000 clones, more than 65% being singletons. Study results and limitations: Any HLA type influence on TCRB rearrangement was left unresolved here. Sequencing of cDNA might inflate the share of cells that strongly express TCR.

The TCR comes from a young man in good health. The source material was naive CD4+ T cells from blood. The V call is TRBV4-1, the J call TRBJ2-1; D might be TRBD2 (6 bases). The CDR3 protein is CASSHSGLRGLYNEQFF. DNA of the CDR3: TGCGCCAGCAGCCACTCGGGACTGAGGGGACTCTACAATGAGCAGTTCTTC.